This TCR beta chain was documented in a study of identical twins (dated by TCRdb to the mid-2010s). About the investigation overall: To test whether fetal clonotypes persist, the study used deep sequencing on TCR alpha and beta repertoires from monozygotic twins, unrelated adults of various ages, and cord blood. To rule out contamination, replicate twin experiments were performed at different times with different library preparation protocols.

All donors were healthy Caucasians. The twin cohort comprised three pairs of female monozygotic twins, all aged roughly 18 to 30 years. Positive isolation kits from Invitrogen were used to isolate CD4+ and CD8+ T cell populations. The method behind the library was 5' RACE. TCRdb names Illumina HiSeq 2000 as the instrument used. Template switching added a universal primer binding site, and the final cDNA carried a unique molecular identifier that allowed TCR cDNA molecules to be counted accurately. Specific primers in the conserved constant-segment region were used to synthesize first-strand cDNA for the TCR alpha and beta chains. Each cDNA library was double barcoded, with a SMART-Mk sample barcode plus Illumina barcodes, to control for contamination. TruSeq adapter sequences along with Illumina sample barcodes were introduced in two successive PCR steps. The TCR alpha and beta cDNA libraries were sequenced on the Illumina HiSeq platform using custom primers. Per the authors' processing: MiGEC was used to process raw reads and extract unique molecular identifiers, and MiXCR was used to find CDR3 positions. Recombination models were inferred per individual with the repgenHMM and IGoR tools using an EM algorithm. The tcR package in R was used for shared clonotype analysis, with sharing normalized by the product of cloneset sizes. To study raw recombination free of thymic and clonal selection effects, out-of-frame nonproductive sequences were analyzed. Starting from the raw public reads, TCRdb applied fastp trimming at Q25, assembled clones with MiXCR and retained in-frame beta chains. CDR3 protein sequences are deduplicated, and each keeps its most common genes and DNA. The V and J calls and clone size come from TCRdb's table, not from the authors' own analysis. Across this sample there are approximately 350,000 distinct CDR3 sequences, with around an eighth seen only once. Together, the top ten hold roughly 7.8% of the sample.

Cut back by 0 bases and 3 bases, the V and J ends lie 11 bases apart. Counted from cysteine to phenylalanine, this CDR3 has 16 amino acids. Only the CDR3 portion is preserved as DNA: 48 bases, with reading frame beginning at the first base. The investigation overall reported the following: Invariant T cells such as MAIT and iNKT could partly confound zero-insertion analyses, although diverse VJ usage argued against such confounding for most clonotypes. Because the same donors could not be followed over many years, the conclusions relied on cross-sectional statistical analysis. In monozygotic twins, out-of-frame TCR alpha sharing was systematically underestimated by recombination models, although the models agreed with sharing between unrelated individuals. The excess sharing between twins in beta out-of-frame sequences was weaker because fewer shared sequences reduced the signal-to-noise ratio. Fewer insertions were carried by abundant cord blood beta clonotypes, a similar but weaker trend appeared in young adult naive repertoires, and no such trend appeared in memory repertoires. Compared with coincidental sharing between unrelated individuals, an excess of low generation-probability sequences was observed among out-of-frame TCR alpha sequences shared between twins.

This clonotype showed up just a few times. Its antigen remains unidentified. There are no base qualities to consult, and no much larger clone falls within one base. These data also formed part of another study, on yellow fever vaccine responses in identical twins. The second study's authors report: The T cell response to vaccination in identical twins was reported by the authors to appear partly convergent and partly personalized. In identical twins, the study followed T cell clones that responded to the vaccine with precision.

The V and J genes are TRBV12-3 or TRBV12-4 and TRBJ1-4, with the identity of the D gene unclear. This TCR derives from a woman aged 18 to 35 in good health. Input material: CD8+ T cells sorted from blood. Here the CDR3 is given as CASSLAVADPNEKLFF. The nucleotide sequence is TGTGCCAGCAGTTTAGCGGTGGCGGACCCTAATGAAAAACTGTTTTTT.